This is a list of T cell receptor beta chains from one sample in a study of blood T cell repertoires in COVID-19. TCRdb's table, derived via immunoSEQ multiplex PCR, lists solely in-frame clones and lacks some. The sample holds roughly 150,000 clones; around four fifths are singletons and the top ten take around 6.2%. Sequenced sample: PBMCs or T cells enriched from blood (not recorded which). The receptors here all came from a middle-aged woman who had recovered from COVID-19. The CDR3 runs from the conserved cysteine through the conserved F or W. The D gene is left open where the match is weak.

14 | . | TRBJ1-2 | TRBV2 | TGTGCCAGCAGTGTTGTCAGGGATCGAAATGGCTACACCTTC | CASSVVRDRNGYTF
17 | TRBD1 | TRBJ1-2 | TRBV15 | TGTGCCACCAGTACCGGTCGCAGGGACAGGGTCAACTATGGCTACACCTTC | CATSTGRRDRVNYGYTF
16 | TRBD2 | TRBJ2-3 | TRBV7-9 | TGTGCCAGCAGCTTAGGCTCATATAGCGGGCCCGATACGCAGTATTTT | CASSLGSYSGPDTQYF
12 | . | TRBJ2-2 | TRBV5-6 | TGTGCCAGCAGCTTGGCGGCCGGGGAGCTGTTTTTT | CASSLAAGELFF
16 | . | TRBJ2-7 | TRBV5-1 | TGCGCCAGCAGCCCTGAGGGGACTTTTCTCGGGGACGAGCAGTACTTC | CASSPEGTFLGDEQYF
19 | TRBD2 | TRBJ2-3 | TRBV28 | TGTGCCAGCAGCCAACTTCGTATAAGCCGGGACTACCTAACAGATACGCAGTATTTT | CASSQLRISRDYLTDTQYF
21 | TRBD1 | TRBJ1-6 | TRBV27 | TGTGCCAGCAGGACCGGCGGGACAGCCGGACAAATTGGAGGGTGGACTTCACCCCTCCACTTT | CASRTGGTAGQIGGWTSPLHF
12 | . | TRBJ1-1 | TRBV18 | TGTGCCAGCTCACCAGAGAGGGAGGGGGCTTTCTTT | CASSPEREGAFF
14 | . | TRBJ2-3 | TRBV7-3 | TGTGCCAGCATGGGGGGAGCAGGCACAGATACGCAGTATTTT | CASMGGAGTDTQYF
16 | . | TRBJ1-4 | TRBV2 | TGTGCCAGCAGTGAAGCGCTTGGAGGGGGGGGTGAAAAACTGTTTTTT | CASSEALGGGGEKLFF
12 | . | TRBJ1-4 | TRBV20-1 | TGCAGTGCTAGTAGGGGGGGTGAAAAACTGTTTTTT | CSASRGGEKLFF
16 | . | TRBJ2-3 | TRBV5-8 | TGTGCCAGCAGCCTAGAGGCCGGCCTTAGCACAGATACGCAGTATTTT | CASSLEAGLSTDTQYF
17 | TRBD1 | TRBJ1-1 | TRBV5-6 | TGTGCCAGCAGCTCCTGGGGGACAGGGGGCGTGGGGACTGAAGCTTTCTTT | CASSSWGTGGVGTEAFF